The sample holds one count of the clone carrying this TCR beta chain. The entry originates in a study of T cell responses to AZD1222 COVID-19 vaccine. The table came from immunoSEQ multiplex PCR; TCRdb's copy has only in-frame clones and leaves some out. Counted here are approximately 200,000 clones, roughly nine tenths occurring once; the ten biggest clones make up around 3.7%. This receptor was identified in an adult who received the AZD1222 COVID-19 vaccine. Specimen: peripheral blood, collected 28 days after the second AZD1222 dose.

The CDR3 DNA sequence: TGTGCCAGCAGTCGGACGACGAGCTATGGCTACACCTTC. Its translation: CASSRTTSYGYTF. This chain links TRBV2 with TRBJ1-2; D is uncertain. Per the germline V gene, CDR1 is SNHLY and CDR2 is FYNNEI. This CDR3 contains 13 residues. V lost 5 bases and J 4 bases, leaving 11 bases between the germline ends. The whole variable domain, filled in from reference TRBV2 and TRBJ1-2, reads EPEVTQTPSHQVTQMGQEVILRCVPISNHLYFYWYRQILGQKVEFLVSFYNNEISEKSEIFDDQFSVERPDGSNFTLKIRSTKLEDSAMYFCASSRTTSYGYTFGSGTRLTVV.